This paragraph reports one TCR beta chain. The data were obtained in a study of T cell changes during pregnancy in multiple sclerosis. V lost 6 bases to trimming and J lost 4 bases; unmatched junction nucleotides: 9. The CDR3 totals 16 residues. The germline V gene has CDR1 SEHNR and CDR2 FQNEAQ (reference sequence). Repertoires were generated with immunoSEQ multiplex PCR, while TCRdb's copy carries only in-frame clones and drops some. The data hold 35,000 to 55,000 clones, with 88% observed a single time. V usage is TRBV7-9 and J usage is TRBJ2-5; 12 nucleotides line up with TRBD2. This clonotype was obtained from a female donor in good health, enrolled as a control in a pregnancy study. The sequences come from CD8+ T cells from peripheral blood mononuclear cells, collected after pregnancy. CDR3 nucleotides: TGTGCCAGCAGGCCTCTAGCGGGGGGGCTAATAGAGACCCAGTACTTC. This gives the protein CASRPLAGGLIETQYF.